The clone carrying this T cell receptor (beta chain) is a singleton in its sample. Other DNA variants within this sample encode the same CDR3. Seattle-derived patients entered the study during active infection and were followed longitudinally. The sample originates from a study of blood T cell repertoires in COVID-19. Looking at the study overall: The samples span acute and convalescent COVID-19 from the United States, Italy and Spain.

In the source study's methods: Reference gene primers were amplified, and this amplification served to estimate nucleated cell counts. Clones were read by immunoSEQ multiplex PCR, and TCRdb kept only the in-frame ones, dropping some. V, J and clone size are those of that table, while D and trimming were read from the DNA. The table includes approximately 350,000 clones, 75% to 90% detected once. Losses at the gene ends were 0 bases for V and 5 bases for J; bases not matched to a gene: 7. CDR3 length: 15 residues. Germline V gene sequence: CDR1 SGHRS, CDR2 YFSETQ. V gene TRBV5-1 combines with J gene TRBJ2-7, with 8 nucleotides matching TRBD2. Sequencing was performed on peripheral blood. This TCR was recovered from a woman in her forties or fifties with COVID-19, enrolled during active disease. The CDR3: CASSLGGTSGHEQYF. CDR3 sequence (DNA): TGCGCCAGCAGCTTGGGGGGGACTAGTGGGCACGAGCAGTACTTC.